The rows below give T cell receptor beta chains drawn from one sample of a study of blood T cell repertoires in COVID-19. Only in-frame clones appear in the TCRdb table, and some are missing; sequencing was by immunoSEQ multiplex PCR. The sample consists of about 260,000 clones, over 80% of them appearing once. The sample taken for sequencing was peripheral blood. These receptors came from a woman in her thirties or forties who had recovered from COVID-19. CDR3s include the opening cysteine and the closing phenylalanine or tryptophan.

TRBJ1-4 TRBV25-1 CASRGTGDEKLFF
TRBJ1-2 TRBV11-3 CASSLGTGGNYGYTF
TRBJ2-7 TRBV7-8 CASSTIAHSYEQYF
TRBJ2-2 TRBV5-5 CASSLWGDNTGELFF
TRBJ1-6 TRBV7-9 CASSQGDSPLHF
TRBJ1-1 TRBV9 CASSSSRDSGLNTEAFF
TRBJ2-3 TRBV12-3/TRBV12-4 CASSLFLAGGGNF
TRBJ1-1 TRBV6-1 CASSDRWTGMNTEAFF
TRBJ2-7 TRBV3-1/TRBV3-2 CASSRDNLGEQYF
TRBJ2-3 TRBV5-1 CASSSTGATDTQYF
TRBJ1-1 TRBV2 CASGSRDRQKLGTEAFF
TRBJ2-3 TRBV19 CASSNRGGVSTDTQYF
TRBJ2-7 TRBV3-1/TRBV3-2 CASSLRDTSYEQYF
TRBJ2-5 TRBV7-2 CASSEKGHGVETQYF
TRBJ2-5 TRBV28 CASRISPARTVQETQYF
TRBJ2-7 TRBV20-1 CSASLGFGRKQGDEQYF
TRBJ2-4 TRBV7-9 CASSPQGGAAKNIQYF
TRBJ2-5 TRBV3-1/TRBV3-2 CASSLQRPKTQYF
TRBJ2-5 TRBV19 CASSMRGLQETQYF
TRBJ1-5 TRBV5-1 CASSRTGGPNQPQHF
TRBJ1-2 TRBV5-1 CASSLGAGTNYGYTF
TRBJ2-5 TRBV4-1 CASSQEGASGGAPETQYF
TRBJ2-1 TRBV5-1 CASSPITGDRIYNEQFF
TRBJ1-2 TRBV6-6 CASSYYHRGLNYGYTF
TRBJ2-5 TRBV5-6 CASSLLFGTGPQETQYF
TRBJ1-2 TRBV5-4 CASTTGAGQGSPNYGYTF
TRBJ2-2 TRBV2 CASSNGWSGELFF
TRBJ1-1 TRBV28 CASRIPGQGNTEAFF
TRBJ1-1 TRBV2 CASRATGLNTEAFF
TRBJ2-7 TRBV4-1 CASSQVLAGGQLYEQYF
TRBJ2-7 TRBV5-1 CASRKATGQGFAYEQYF
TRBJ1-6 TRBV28 CASRPRGRPHSPLHF
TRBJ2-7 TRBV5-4 CASSLVGGRSYEQYF
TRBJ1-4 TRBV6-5 CASGGVRGEKLFF
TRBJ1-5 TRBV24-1 CATSPGIPGQPQHF
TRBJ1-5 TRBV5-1 CASSLGSENNQPQHF
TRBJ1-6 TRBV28 CASSLFYGTGYSYNSPLHF
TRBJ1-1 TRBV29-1 CSVRQGQNTEAFF
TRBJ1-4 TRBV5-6 CASSEKGASGQEKLFF
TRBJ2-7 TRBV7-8 CASSLQTGGAYEQYF
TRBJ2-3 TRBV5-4 CASSFVSGGPGDTQYF
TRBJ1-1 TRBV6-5 CASRKDRGLEAFF
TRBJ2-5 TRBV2 CASSPQETEYF
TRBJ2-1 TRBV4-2 CASSASSGATDEQFF
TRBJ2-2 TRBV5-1 CASSLGQHTGELFF
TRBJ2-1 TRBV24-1 CATAGLAGEQFF
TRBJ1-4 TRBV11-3 CASSPLGRGSEKLFF
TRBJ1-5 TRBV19 CASSINTGNNQPQHF
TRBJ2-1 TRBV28 CARTRDEQFF
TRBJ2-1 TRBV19 CASSIDGPGGFDEQFF
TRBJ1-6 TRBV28 CASRVIQGGNSPLHF
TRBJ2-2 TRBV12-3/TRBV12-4 CASRTGTLGELFF
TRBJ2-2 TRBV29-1 CSVQKGGQGNAGELFF
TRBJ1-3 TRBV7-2 CASSFTFSGNTIYF